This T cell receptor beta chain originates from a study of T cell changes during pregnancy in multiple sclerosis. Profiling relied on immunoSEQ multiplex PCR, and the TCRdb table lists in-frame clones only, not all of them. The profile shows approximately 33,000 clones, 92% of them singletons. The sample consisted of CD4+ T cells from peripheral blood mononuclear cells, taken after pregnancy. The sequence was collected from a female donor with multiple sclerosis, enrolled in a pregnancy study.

CDR3 loop: CAISGRGLAGGPGLSDTQYF. The CDR3 coding sequence is TGTGCCATCAGTGGGAGAGGACTAGCGGGGGGGCCCGGGTTGTCAGATACGCAGTATTTT. The chain recombines TRBV10-3 with TRBJ2-3; 15 bases fit TRBD2. The CDR3 covers 20 residues. The V segment lost 4 bases and the J segment 4 bases; nucleotides outside the gene matches: 15. Germline V gene lookup returns CDR1 ENHRY and CDR2 SYGVKD.